These 12 T cell receptor beta chains were all obtained from the same sample, sequenced in a study of cytomegalovirus exposure and HLA in healthy donors. Primers for the PCR totalled 60 Vbeta and 13 Jbeta. Data came from immunoSEQ multiplex PCR; TCRdb stores just in-frame clones and leaves some out. The sample carries roughly 150,000 clones, roughly four fifths recorded once. The sequenced sample was PBMCs. The receptors come from a man aged 25 to 45 in good health and CMV-seropositive.

Concerning this clone: An end of the junction does not agree with germline; a read error may underlie this. This rearrangement joins TRBV7-9 to TRBJ2-1; 7 bases align to TRBD1. CDR3 length: 15 residues. Looked up from germline, CDR1 is SEHNR and CDR2 is FQNEAQ (reference sequence). CDR3 loop: CSSSRRQGSYNEQFF. The CDR3 bases are TGTTCCAGCAGCCGACGACAGGGCTCCTACAATGAGCAGTTCTTC.

The gene calls are TRBV5-4 and TRBJ2-7; maybe TRBD1 (6 bases). This CDR3 contains 15 residues. Germline V lookup: CDR1 SGHNT, CDR2 YYREEE (reference sequence). Trimming left V 0 bases short and J 10 bases short, with 20 bases between. CDR3 sequence: CASSLGQGRIRYQYF. CDR3 DNA sequence: TGTGCCAGCAGCTTGGGTCAGGGGCGAATACGTTATCAGTACTTC.

The chain couples TRBV12-5 to TRBJ2-5; 7 bases map to TRBD2. Germline CDR1 LGHNT, CDR2 FRNRAP. The J segment lost 5 bases and the V segment lost 0 bases, leaving 12 bases of the junction unmatched. This CDR3 region has 17 residues. The CDR3 DNA follows: TGTGCTAGTGGTTTGGTAGAAACTAGCGCCGGGCGGGAGACCCAGTACTTC. Protein product: CASGLVETSAGRETQYF.

The rearrangement joins TRBV19 to TRBJ2-5; D might be TRBD1 (6 bases). The CDR3 consists of 14 residues. The germline V gene has CDR1 LNHDA and CDR2 SQIVND (reference sequence). Trimming stripped 5 bases from V and 5 bases from J, with 15 bases between. In DNA form, the CDR3 reads TGTGCCAGTAGTCCAAGCACAGGGTTGGAGACCCAGTACTTC. Amino acids: CASSPSTGLETQYF.

The chain is built from TRBV27 and TRBJ1-1, with 12 nucleotides matching TRBD1. The V gene's germline CDR1 is MNHEY and CDR2 SMNVEV (reference sequence). J lost 5 bases, V lost 4 bases, and 14 bases had no gene match. This CDR3 is built from 18 residues. CDR3 loop: CASSSLLSGQGAITEAFF. CDR3 bases: TGTGCCAGCAGTTCATTGCTCTCGGGACAGGGGGCTATTACTGAAGCTTTCTTT.

The rearrangement joins TRBV5-3 to TRBJ2-7, with D perhaps matching TRBD2 (5 bases). TRBV5-3 is given ORF status, its function remaining uncertain. Trimming cost V 4 bases and J 1 base, with 21 bases left between them. This CDR3 comprises 17 residues. The DNA for the CDR3 is TGTGCCAGAAGCGAGGGCCCTGGGCAGAGACTATCCTACGAGCAGTACTTC. Translation: CARSEGPGQRLSYEQYF.

This clone was seen just once. The chain is built from TRBV13 and TRBJ2-7; tentative D call: TRBD1 (5 bases). With 3 bases removed from V and 0 bases from J, the gap between germline ends came to 9 bases. The CDR3 has 14 amino acids. Germline V gene sequence: CDR1 PRHDT, CDR2 FYEKMQ (reference sequence). The CDR3 loop is CASSFPTVSYEQYF. Here the CDR3 DNA reads TGTGCCAGCAGCTTCCCGACAGTCTCCTACGAGCAGTACTTC.

Concerning this clone itself: Other DNA sequences in this sample translate to the same CDR3. This chain uses TRBV27 with TRBJ2-7, with TRBD1 identical over 9 bases. After removal of 2 bases from V and 1 base from J, the junction contained 0 bases not matched to a gene. CDR1 is MNHEY, CDR2 SMNVEV, per germline (reference sequence). The CDR3 spans 14 residues. The CDR3 loop reads CASSLGTGSYEQYF. For the CDR3, the DNA is TGTGCCAGCAGTTTAGGGACAGGGTCCTACGAGCAGTACTTC.

The chain joins TRBV18 to TRBJ2-1, with TRBD2 matching 13 bases. The V gene end was trimmed by 5 bases and the J gene end by 4 bases; junction bases not matched to a gene: 2. This CDR3 has 15 amino acids. Per germline, CDR1 KGHSH and CDR2 LQKENI. CDR3 residues: CASSEGLAGYNEQFF. The CDR3 DNA sequence: TGTGCCAGCTCAGAGGGACTAGCGGGGTACAATGAGCAGTTCTTC.

The chain is built from TRBV15 and TRBJ1-3; the match to TRBD1 covers 7 bases. After removal of 7 bases from V and 0 bases from J, the junction contained 6 bases not matched to a gene. This CDR3 comprises 15 residues. Germline CDR1 LNHNV, CDR2 YYDKDF (reference sequence). The CDR3 loop reads CATTLGQNSGNTIYF. CDR3 coding DNA: TGTGCCACCACCCTGGGACAGAACTCTGGAAACACCATATATTTT.

The gene calls are TRBV28 and TRBJ2-1; 9 nucleotides align to TRBD1. Germline lookup yields CDR1 MDHEN and CDR2 SYDVKM. The CDR3 has 16 residues. The ends lost 0 bases at V and 1 base at J; junction bases unmatched: 1. The CDR3: CASSLWGQGSYNEQFF. CDR3 in DNA: TGTGCCAGCAGTTTATGGGGACAGGGATCCTACAATGAGCAGTTCTTC.

The chain recombines TRBV28 with TRBJ1-2, with 8 bases that match TRBD1. The CDR3 covers 18 residues. Looked up from germline, CDR1 is MDHEN and CDR2 is SYDVKM. The V gene end was trimmed by 1 base and the J gene end by 1 base; junction bases not matched to a gene: 11. The CDR3 sequence is CASSLFPGTGSNNYGYTF. CDR3 coding DNA: TGTGCCAGCAGTTTATTCCCTGGGACAGGCTCGAATAACTATGGCTACACCTTC.